This entry features one T cell receptor (beta chain) sequence. No antigen is known for it. No base quality values were provided; no much bigger clone lies one nucleotide off. The sample comes from a study of cytomegalovirus exposure and HLA in healthy donors (dated by TCRdb to 2016 to 2017). In the study overall: According to a later analysis, one platform produced both the roughly 120 validation repertoires and the 700 or so repertoires of the first cohort. The aim of the study was to test whether cataloging public T cell receptors could identify signatures of past pathogen exposure. Besides the first cohort of under 700 subjects, a separate validation cohort made up of roughly 130 different subjects was used. To predict cytomegalovirus infection status, the study combined high-throughput TCR immunosequencing, statistical association of individual TCRs with disease status, and machine learning.

Separate from the roughly 700-subject first cohort, the validation cohort of some 130 subjects was the group to which the donors belonged. The library was made by the immunoSEQ multiplex PCR assay. Processing in the source paper ran as follows. A statistical classification framework was built for diagnosing cytomegalovirus status from the catalog of TCR beta chain sequences. Not all clones reach the TCRdb copy of this immuneACCESS table, which keeps in-frame sequences only. Checked studies attribute under half of the gap to unresolved V genes and leave the rest unexplained. The V and J calls and clone size are taken from that table; D and trimming were inferred from the DNA. The sample table shows 100,000 or so clones, and approximately 86% are seen once. Jointly, the top ten make up 3% to 4% of the sample. The full study reports these points: The authors suggested that the approach could potentially be extended to other disease states and immunological phenotypes. The study gave a list of 150 to 200 TCR beta chains associated with cytomegalovirus. Three of the identified cytomegalovirus-associated TCR beta chains were confirmed in vitro to be specific for cytomegalovirus antigens. The classifier was reported to diagnose cytomegalovirus status with high specificity and sensitivity in both the original and validation cohorts. A later analysis found that TCRs clustered in the first cohort also tended to co-occur in the 120 validation repertoires, with 94% of cluster scores above 0. Most TCR sequences were observed very rarely across donors, whereas some public TCRs were present in many individuals. All 120 or so repertoires were used to score co-occurrence in the validation cohort in a later analysis, because that analysis had no HLA typing for the cohort.

V is cut back by 6 bases and J by 7 bases, with 6 bases in the junction unmatched. Including cysteine and phenylalanine, the CDR3 has 13 amino acids. Only CDR3 DNA is held: 39 bases, read in frame from base 1. The germline V gene encodes CDR1 MNHEY and CDR2 SVGAGI. The chain couples TRBV6-5 to TRBJ1-2; 9 of the junction bases match TRBD1. Sequencing used PBMCs. The TCR sequence derives from a young woman in good health and CMV-seropositive. The nucleotides are TGTGCCAGCAGCGCTACAGGGGGCGGTGGCTACACCTTC. It encodes CASSATGGGGYTF.